The clone carrying this T cell receptor beta chain was recorded many times. Its antigen is undetermined. The junction had 4 bases not matched to a gene; V was cut back by 7 bases and J by 9 bases. There are 13 residues in the CDR3. In germline, CDR1 is MNHNY, CDR2 SVGAGI (reference sequence). The time point was: patch test 1, 2 weeks after DPC sensitization. Treatment defined: therapeutic diphenylcyclopropenone sensitization with weekly scalp DPC. Each donor was an alopecia patient between 18 and 70 years of age who qualified for DPC. The data are from a study of human T cells and chemical hapten exposure. In the study overall: Diphenylcyclopropenone was applied weekly to patients' scalps across the approximately 24-week study.

Study findings and constraints: The study found expanded TCRs formed significantly more large CDR3 similarity clusters than controls.

Via MiXCR, TCRdb re-called the RACE reads, giving one row per CDR3 protein. The table has roughly 360,000 distinct CDR3 sequences, around 4.8% seen once. This sequence joins TRBV6-6 and TRBJ2-1; 12 nucleotides line up with TRBD1. The starting material was whole blood, obtained in connection with sensitization to the hapten diphenylcyclopropenone (DPC). The origin of this receptor is a woman between 50 and 59 years old with alopecia areata. Some clones in this sample may be carry-over from other donors' samples. The CDR3 bases are TGTGCCAGCACCGGGACAGGGGGCACTGAGCAGTTCTTC. Residues: CASTGTGGTEQFF.